The 32 T cell receptor beta chains below all came from one sample that was sequenced in a study of T cell responses to AZD1222 COVID-19 vaccine. Only in-frame clones appear in the TCRdb table, and some are missing; sequencing was by immunoSEQ multiplex PCR. The sample gives 110,000 to 150,000 clones, approximately 83% of which show up once; 7.5% to 8.5% is in the top ten. Sequencing used peripheral blood, obtained on day 0 of AZD1222 vaccination. Source of these receptors: an adult in good health.

The chain joins TRBV29-1 to TRBJ2-3; TRBD1 agrees at 7 bases. The CDR3 contains 13 residues. Germline CDR1 reads SQVTM; CDR2 reads ANQGSEA. The J segment lost 2 bases and the V segment lost 4 bases, leaving 3 bases of the junction unmatched. The CDR3 DNA reads TGCAGCGTTGGGCAGGGGGTCACAGATACGCAGTATTTT. This gives the protein CSVGQGVTDTQYF.

This chain connects TRBV11-3 to TRBJ2-3, with D possibly matching TRBD2 (5 bases). The germline CDR1 and CDR2 sequences are SGHNT and YENEEA. With 1 base removed from V and 0 bases from J, the gap between germline ends came to 8 bases. The CDR3 has 15 residues. Here the CDR3 DNA reads TGTGCCAGCAGCTTAGGAGGGATAAGCACAGATACGCAGTATTTT. Its protein product is CASSLGGISTDTQYF.

V and J are TRBV7-8 and TRBJ2-7; 11 bases agree with TRBD2. The V segment lost 5 bases and the J segment 4 bases; nucleotides outside the gene matches: 16. The CDR3 length is 18 residues. Germline lookup yields CDR1 SGHVS and CDR2 FQNEAQ. The CDR3 DNA sequence: TGTGCCAGCAGCCTCTTGCCTCCGGAGACTAGCGGGAATTACGAGCAGTACTTC. Translating gives CASSLLPPETSGNYEQYF. The variable domain in full, completed from reference TRBV7-8 and TRBJ2-7, reads GAGVSQSPRYKVAKRGQDVALRCDPISGHVSLFWYQQALGQGPEFLTYFQNEAQLDKSGLPSDRFFAERPEGSVSTLKIQRTQQEDSAVYLCASSLLPPETSGNYEQYFGPGTRLTVT.

The chain is built from TRBV5-6 and TRBJ1-2, with D possibly TRBD1 on 6 matching bases. The ends were cut back, 3 bases at V and 6 bases at J, with 12 bases in the middle. Germline CDR1 is SGHDT and CDR2 is YYEEEE. The CDR3 runs to 13 residues. CDR3 in amino acids: CASSSWTAHGYTF. CDR3 nucleotides: TGTGCCAGCAGCTCTTGGACAGCCCATGGCTACACCTTC.

The rearrangement uses TRBV6-6 and TRBJ1-1; D gene unclear. Germline V gives CDR1 MNHNY, CDR2 SVGAGI (reference sequence). The CDR3 length is 11 residues. The ends were cut back, 6 bases at V and 4 bases at J, with 6 bases in the middle. The CDR3: CASSPGTEAFF. In DNA form, the CDR3 reads TGTGCCAGCAGCCCCGGCACTGAAGCTTTCTTT.

This clone was counted a single time. The rearrangement joins TRBV11-2 to TRBJ2-7, with D maybe TRBD1 (7 bases). V was pared by 6 bases and J by 7 bases, with 13 bases between. Germline assignment: CDR1 SGHAT and CDR2 FQNNGV. The CDR3 loop spans 12 amino acids. CDR3 amino acids: CASRHPGGEQYF. In DNA, the CDR3 is TGTGCCAGCAGACATCCAGGGGGGGAGCAGTACTTC.

The V call is TRBV11-3, the J call TRBJ1-1; 9 nucleotides match TRBD1. In germline, CDR1 is SGHNT, CDR2 YENEEA. The CDR3 is made up of 14 amino acids. Losses at the gene ends were 5 bases for V and 1 base for J; bases not matched to a gene: 2. CDR3 nucleotides: TGTGCCAGCAGCCGACAGGGGGAGAACACTGAAGCTTTCTTT. This sequence encodes CASSRQGENTEAFF.

The chain joins TRBV18 to TRBJ2-7, with 7 bases fitting TRBD2. The CDR3 is made up of 14 amino acids. After removal of 0 bases from V and 3 bases from J, the junction contained 2 bases not matched to a gene. CDR1 and CDR2 from the germline V gene are KGHSH and LQKENI. CDR3 DNA: TGTGCCAGCTCACCACCGGGACTAATCTACGAGCAGTACTTC. Translated, it gives CASSPPGLIYEQYF.

The V gene is TRBV27, the J gene TRBJ2-2; D might be TRBD1 or TRBD2, each matching 5 bases. The germline gives CDR1 MNHEY, CDR2 SMNVEV (reference sequence). Trimming removed 6 bases from V and 2 bases from J, with 19 bases in between. This CDR3 contains 17 residues. The CDR3 DNA follows: TGTGCCAGCAGGACGCAATGGGACGGTTTCAACACCGGGGAGCTGTTTTTT. This encodes CASRTQWDGFNTGELFF.

This rearrangement joins TRBV7-2 to TRBJ1-6; 7 bases are shared with TRBD1. The CDR3 totals 15 residues. Germline V gene lookup returns CDR1 SGHTA and CDR2 FQGNSA. Unmatched junction bases numbered 9, after V lost 5 bases and J lost 8 bases. Here the CDR3 DNA reads TGTGCCAGCAGCGGAAGGGCAGGGGGAGATTCACCCCTCCACTTT. It specifies CASSGRAGGDSPLHF.

The chain links TRBV5-1 to TRBJ2-1; D is unresolved. V was trimmed by 0 bases and J by 11 bases, leaving 15 bases between them. Germline CDR1 and CDR2: SGHRS and YFSETQ. CDR3 length: 14 residues. Here the CDR3 reads CASSLEGSPPKQFF. In DNA form, the CDR3 reads TGCGCCAGCAGCTTGGAAGGATCTCCGCCAAAGCAGTTCTTC.

The chain recombines TRBV2 with TRBJ2-4; 10 bases match TRBD2. CDR1 and CDR2 from the germline V gene are SNHLY and FYNNEI. The CDR3 extends over 13 amino acids. The junction had 11 bases not matched to a gene; V was cut back by 6 bases and J by 15 bases. CDR3 coding DNA: TGTGCCAGCAGCGGGACTAGCGATCCGGGTGGGTACTTC. Translating gives CASSGTSDPGGYF.

This clone was detected only once. As DNA, the CDR3 is TGTGCCAGCAGCTTAGCGGGAGGGCCCCATGAGCAGTTCTTC. This gives the protein CASSLAGGPHEQFF. The chain joins TRBV7-9 to TRBJ2-1, with 7 bases lining up with TRBD2. The CDR3 totals 14 residues. Germline V gene data show CDR1 as SEHNR and CDR2 as FQNEAQ (reference sequence). V lost 0 bases and J lost 8; bases outside the gene matches: 4.

The chain has TRBV6-5 and TRBJ1-5; D gene ambiguous. Germline V gives CDR1 MNHEY, CDR2 SVGAGI. The CDR3 is 14 amino acids. Trimming took 0 bases from V and 2 from J, leaving 5 bases between them. The DNA of the CDR3 is TGTGCCAGCAGTTACTCGAGGGGCAATCAGCCCCAGCATTTT. Residues: CASSYSRGNQPQHF.

V usage is TRBV10-1 and J usage is TRBJ1-5; D is undetermined. CDR1 is WNHNN and CDR2 is SYGVQD in the germline V gene (reference sequence). The CDR3 runs to 13 residues. V lost 5 bases to trimming and J lost 7 bases, with 12 bases between them. The CDR3 nucleotides are TGCGCCAGCAGTCAAGGACTACGCCAGCCCCAGCATTTT. Its protein is CASSQGLRQPQHF.

The chain combines TRBV14 with TRBJ2-2; TRBD1 aligns across 12 bases. After removal of 4 bases from V and 7 bases from J, the junction contained 7 bases not matched to a gene. Germline loops: CDR1 SGHDN, CDR2 FVKESK. The CDR3 extends over 16 amino acids. DNA of the CDR3: TGTGCCAGCAGCCTGGGACAGGGGGCGCCGGGCGGGGAGCTGTTTTTT. Translation: CASSLGQGAPGGELFF.

This clone appeared once. The rearrangement uses TRBV7-6 and TRBJ2-5, with 9 bases identical to TRBD1. V dropped 5 bases and J dropped 5; count of bases not matched to a gene: 9. The germline CDR1 and CDR2 sequences are SGHVS and FNYEAQ. The CDR3 spans 15 residues. CDR3 amino acids: CASSPGTGWRETQYF. In DNA, the CDR3 is TGTGCCAGCAGCCCAGGGACAGGGTGGAGGGAGACCCAGTACTTC. The entire variable domain, with the rest obtained from reference TRBV7-6 and TRBJ2-5, is as follows: GAGVSQSPRYKVTKRGQDVALRCDPISGHVSLYWYRQALGQGPEFLTYFNYEAQQDKSGLPNDRFSAERPEGSISTLTIQRTEQRDSAMYRCASSPGTGWRETQYFGPGTRLLVL.

The rearrangement joins TRBV12-3 or TRBV12-4 to TRBJ2-6; D gene ambiguous. The CDR3 loop spans 13 amino acids. V was clipped by 2 bases and J by 3 bases, with 2 bases between them. The CDR3 is CASSLLGANVLTF. The CDR3 DNA reads TGTGCCAGCAGTTTACTTGGGGCCAACGTCCTGACTTTC.

This chain joins TRBV5-1 and TRBJ2-3; unclear D gene. Per the germline V gene, CDR1 is SGHRS and CDR2 is YFSETQ. This CDR3 spans 12 amino acids. V was clipped by 1 base and J by 0 bases, with 0 bases between them. Here the CDR3 reads CASSLSTDTQYF. Here the CDR3 DNA reads TGCGCCAGCAGCTTGAGCACAGATACGCAGTATTTT.

J is TRBJ1-2 and V is TRBV6-5; the D gene is possibly TRBD1 (5 bases). V lost 1 base, J lost 4 bases, and 7 bases lay in between. The CDR3 runs 13 residues. Germline V gene data show CDR1 as MNHEY and CDR2 as SVGAGI. CDR3 bases: TGTGCCAGCAGTTACTACGGGACCTATGGCTACACCTTC. Amino acid sequence: CASSYYGTYGYTF.

The chain combines TRBV6-4 with TRBJ2-2; D is uncertain. V shed 8 bases and J shed 3 bases, with 16 bases lying between them. The germline V gene has CDR1 MRHNA and CDR2 SNTAGT. The CDR3 loop spans 15 amino acids. CDR3 sequence: CASQITHVDTGELFF. The CDR3, as DNA: TGTGCCAGCCAGATTACCCATGTGGACACCGGGGAGCTGTTTTTT.

V usage is TRBV2 and J usage is TRBJ2-1; D uncertain. With 0 bases removed from V and 7 bases from J, the gap between germline ends came to 16 bases. CDR3 length equals 16 residues. Germline assignment: CDR1 SNHLY and CDR2 FYNNEI. DNA of the CDR3: TGTGCCAGCAGTGAAGCGCAACCCCGAGACGCAAATGAGCAGTTCTTC. This codes for CASSEAQPRDANEQFF.

This sequence joins TRBV6-5 and TRBJ2-2; D is ambiguous. The V end lost 4 bases, the J end lost 4 bases, and 16 bases lay between the germline ends. CDR1 is MNHEY and CDR2 is SVGAGI in the germline V gene. The CDR3 has 16 residues. The CDR3: CASSCLISSFTGELFF. For the CDR3, the DNA is TGTGCCAGCAGTTGCTTAATATCATCGTTCACCGGGGAGCTGTTTTTT.

CDR3 loop: CASSTYNEQFF. In nucleotides, the CDR3 is TGTGCCAGCAGCACATACAATGAGCAGTTCTTC. The chain links TRBV7-9 to TRBJ2-1; no definite D call. Germline loops: CDR1 SEHNR, CDR2 FQNEAQ (reference sequence). This CDR3 has 11 residues. The V end lost 5 bases, the J end lost 4 bases, and 3 bases lay between the germline ends.

The chain carries TRBV27 and TRBJ2-1; TRBD2 matches 8 bases. The V segment lost 6 bases and the J segment 7 bases; nucleotides outside the gene matches: 8. Germline V gives CDR1 MNHEY, CDR2 SMNVEV (reference sequence). The CDR3 sequence is 14 residues long. The CDR3 is CASSISGRGNEQFF. The CDR3 DNA reads as TGTGCCAGCAGCATCAGCGGGAGAGGTAATGAGCAGTTCTTC.

This clone was picked up a small number of times. This rearrangement joins TRBV19 to TRBJ2-2; possible D gene TRBD1, 6 bases. The CDR3 is made up of 17 amino acids. CDR1 is LNHDA and CDR2 is SQIVND in the germline V gene (reference sequence). V was pared by 8 bases and J by 2 bases, with 21 bases between. CDR3 protein: CASALTDGDINTGELFF. The DNA of the CDR3 is TGTGCCAGTGCTCTAACTGATGGGGACATTAACACCGGGGAGCTGTTTTTT.

The chain combines TRBV11-2 with TRBJ2-5; either TRBD1 or TRBD2 may supply D (5 bases each). The V end lost 0 bases, the J end lost 1 base, and 15 bases lay between the germline ends. CDR1 and CDR2 (germline): SGHAT, FQNNGV. The CDR3 spans 17 residues. Here the CDR3 reads CASSLDARLRGQETQYF. CDR3 DNA sequence: TGTGCCAGCAGCTTAGATGCCAGGTTGAGGGGCCAAGAGACCCAGTACTTC.

This chain connects TRBV3-1 (or the pseudogene TRBV3-2) to TRBJ2-3, with D possibly being TRBD1 (6 bases). CDR1 and CDR2 (germline): LGHDT, YNNKEL (reference sequence). Deletions cut 5 bases from V and 2 bases from J, with 8 bases between. This CDR3 is built from 13 residues. DNA for the CDR3: TGTGCCAGCAGCGGGGACAACACAGATACGCAGTATTTT. It translates to CASSGDNTDTQYF.

This rearrangement joins TRBV7-9 to TRBJ2-7, with D perhaps TRBD1 or TRBD2 (5 bases each). The V gene lost 7 bases and the J gene lost 2 bases, with 15 bases spanning the gap. CDR1 SEHNR and CDR2 FQNEAQ come from the germline V gene (reference sequence). The CDR3 extends over 14 amino acids. CDR3 amino acids: CASIGDGYAYEQYF. CDR3 sequence (DNA): TGTGCCAGCATTGGGGACGGGTATGCCTACGAGCAGTACTTC.

The chain is built from TRBV28 and TRBJ2-7, with TRBD1 matching over 9 bases. Trimming at V came to 4 bases and at J to 6 bases, leaving 10 bases not matched to a gene. Germline CDR1 and CDR2: MDHEN and SYDVKM. The CDR3 loop spans 15 amino acids. For the CDR3, the DNA is TGTGCCAGCAGTTCCTCCGGGACAGGGATAGGCGAGCAGTACTTC. The encoded protein is CASSSSGTGIGEQYF. Using reference TRBV28 and TRBJ2-7 for the parts outside the CDR3, the full variable domain is DVKVTQSSRYLVKRTGEKVFLECVQDMDHENMFWYRQDPGLGLRLIYFSYDVKMKEKGDIPEGYSVSREKKERFSLILESASTNQTSMYLCASSSSGTGIGEQYFGPGTRLTVT.

The chain recombines TRBV9 with TRBJ2-1, with D perhaps given as TRBD1 or TRBD2 (5 bases each). V was clipped by 4 bases and J by 6 bases, with 11 bases between them. The CDR3 is 13 residues long. The V gene's germline CDR1 is SGDLS and CDR2 YYNGEE. CDR3 loop: CASSWGSANEQFF. In DNA form, the CDR3 reads TGTGCCAGCAGCTGGGGGTCAGCCAATGAGCAGTTCTTC.

The genes are TRBV2 and TRBJ1-5; TRBD1 might be the D (5 bases). The V and J ends lost 3 bases and 6 bases respectively, with 9 bases between them. CDR1 and CDR2 from the germline V gene are SNHLY and FYNNEI. The CDR3 consists of 13 residues. The CDR3 here is CASSDQGSQPQHF. The CDR3 nucleotides read TGTGCCAGCAGTGATCAGGGAAGTCAGCCCCAGCATTTT.